This entry lists 26 T cell receptor beta chains sequenced from one sample in a study of T cell responses to AZD1222 COVID-19 vaccine. Only in-frame clones appear in the TCRdb table, and some are missing; sequencing was by immunoSEQ multiplex PCR. The data show around 150,000 clones, about 92% seen once. The source was peripheral blood, collected 28 days after the second AZD1222 dose. The origin of the receptors is an adult who received the AZD1222 COVID-19 vaccine.

The V call is TRBV5-6, the J call TRBJ1-2; TRBD1 matches 9 bases. V was pared by 0 bases and J by 8 bases, with 11 bases of the junction left unmatched. The CDR3 runs 16 residues. Germline V gives CDR1 SGHDT, CDR2 YYEEEE. CDR3: CASSLGWVGQGYGYTF. The CDR3, as DNA: TGTGCCAGCAGCTTGGGTTGGGTGGGACAGGGATACGGCTACACCTTC.

The genes are TRBV28 and TRBJ1-2, with 7 bases aligning to TRBD1. The length of the CDR3 is 13 residues. The germline gives CDR1 MDHEN, CDR2 SYDVKM. V gave up 7 bases and J gave up 2 bases; unmatched junction bases: 4. The DNA for the CDR3 is TGTGCCAGCACGGTAGGGGGCAACTATGGCTACACCTTC. Amino acids: CASTVGGNYGYTF.

Worth noting for this clone: Compared with germline, one end of the junction differs, possibly owing to a read error. The J gene is TRBJ2-7, the V gene TRBV20-1, with a weak D call TRBD1 (5 bases). Germline CDR1 and CDR2: DFQATT and SNEGSKA (reference sequence). The CDR3 loop spans 15 amino acids. The CDR3 nucleotides are TGCAGTGCTAGTGTTAGTCAGGGTCTCTCCGACGAGCAGTACTTC. It encodes CSASVSQGLSDEQYF.

The chain uses TRBV10-3 and TRBJ1-1, with TRBD1 as a possible D gene (6 bases). The V end lost 7 bases, the J end lost 1 base, and 16 bases lay between the germline ends. Germline V lookup: CDR1 ENHRY, CDR2 SYGVKD. The CDR3 contains 15 residues. CDR3 sequence: CAITPSRGQNTEAFF. The DNA of the CDR3 is TGTGCCATCACTCCCTCTAGGGGACAGAACACTGAAGCTTTCTTT.

This chain uses TRBV7-9 with TRBJ2-7, with 10 positions matching TRBD1. Germline V gene sequence: CDR1 SEHNR, CDR2 FQNEAQ (reference sequence). This CDR3 region has 13 residues. With 8 bases clipped from V and 5 bases from J, the junction kept 6 bases outside the gene matches. This chain's CDR3 is CASAGTGDDEQYF. CDR3 sequence (DNA): TGTGCCAGCGCCGGGACAGGGGACGACGAGCAGTACTTC.

This clone was observed a few times. The chain joins TRBV24-1 to TRBJ1-2, with D unclear. The germline gives CDR1 KGHDR, CDR2 SFDVKD. The CDR3 is made up of 14 amino acids. V was cut by 4 bases and J by 2 bases, with 10 bases left in between. DNA of the CDR3: TGTGCCACCAGTGACCCCGGACCGAACTATGGCTACACCTTC. Translation gives CATSDPGPNYGYTF.

The DNA of the CDR3 is TGTGCCAGCAGCTTAGGGGCCACCCAGAATGAGCAGTTCTTC. It codes for CASSLGATQNEQFF. The rearrangement joins TRBV13 to TRBJ2-1; D gene unclear. This CDR3 region has 14 residues. Trimming took off 0 bases at V and 7 bases at J, with 10 bases between the two ends. The germline V gene has CDR1 PRHDT and CDR2 FYEKMQ (reference sequence).

This clone was detected once. The chain joins TRBV6-1 to TRBJ2-7, with D hard to call. V shed 2 bases and J shed 3 bases, with 8 bases lying between them. The CDR3 is 13 residues long. Germline V gene data show CDR1 as MNHNS and CDR2 as SASEGT. CDR3 protein: CASSERIIYEQYF. The CDR3 nucleotides are TGTGCCAGCAGTGAAAGAATAATCTACGAGCAGTACTTC.

The rearrangement joins TRBV2 to TRBJ1-1, with D possibly matching TRBD1 (5 bases). The CDR3 sequence is 15 residues long. Germline loops: CDR1 SNHLY, CDR2 FYNNEI. V was cut by 2 bases and J by 2 bases, with 12 bases left in between. The CDR3 DNA is TGTGCCAGCAGTGAACTGGGACGGGAAAACACTGAAGCTTTCTTT. It is translated as CASSELGRENTEAFF.

The V and J genes are TRBV9 and TRBJ2-5; D remains unclear. Germline loops: CDR1 SGDLS, CDR2 YYNGEE. The CDR3 runs to 10 residues. The V end was cut by 3 bases, the J end by 4 bases, with 1 base between. The CDR3 DNA sequence: TGTGCCAGCAGCGGAGAGACCCAGTACTTC. Amino acid sequence: CASSGETQYF.

Notes on this clone: A junction boundary mismatches the germline segment, possibly from a read error. This chain uses TRBV19 with TRBJ1-4, with 10 bases fitting TRBD1. This CDR3 has 14 residues. Germline V CDR1 and CDR2: LNHDA, SQIVND (reference sequence). The CDR3 region is CASSTGGAKEKLFF. The CDR3 coding sequence is TGTGCCAGTTCGACAGGGGGCGCTAAGGAAAAACTGTTTTTT.

V and J are TRBV2 and TRBJ1-2; 8 bases match TRBD1. This CDR3 spans 14 amino acids. Per germline, CDR1 SNHLY and CDR2 FYNNEI. The V gene end was trimmed by 0 bases and the J gene end by 4 bases; junction bases not matched to a gene: 1. The CDR3 DNA is TGTGCCAGCAGTGAAGCGGGACAGGTCTATGGCTACACCTTC. Protein: CASSEAGQVYGYTF.

V gene TRBV6-2 or TRBV6-3 combines with J gene TRBJ1-2; D is uncertain. CDR3 length: 15 residues. Germline V gives CDR1 MNHEY, CDR2 SVGEGT. V dropped 4 bases and J dropped 1 base, with 13 bases sitting between them. The CDR3 nucleotides read TGTGCCAGCAGTTTCTCCGACGGAAGTAACTATGGCTACACCTTC. It yields the protein CASSFSDGSNYGYTF.

The chain recombines TRBV28 with TRBJ1-2; 9 bases line up with TRBD1. Germline assignment: CDR1 MDHEN and CDR2 SYDVKM. This CDR3 is 11 amino acids long. The CDR3 protein is CAAHRGLDYTF. The CDR3 DNA follows: TGTGCGGCCCACAGGGGGCTTGACTACACCTTC.

The chain couples TRBV21-1 to TRBJ2-7. TRBV21-1 is a pseudogene. The CDR3 is 14 amino acids. The CDR3 reads CARCCGMSSYEQYF. The CDR3, as DNA: TGTGCCAGATGTTGTGGGATGAGCTCCTACGAGCAGTACTTC.

The chain carries TRBV30 and TRBJ1-1; no definite D call. This CDR3 region has 14 residues. The ends were cut back, 2 bases at V and 1 base at J, with 11 bases in the middle. CDR1 and CDR2 (germline): GTSNPN, SVGIG (reference sequence). The CDR3 sequence: CAWSMVPRNTEAFF. The CDR3 coding sequence is TGTGCCTGGAGTATGGTGCCAAGGAACACTGAAGCTTTCTTT.

The rearrangement joins TRBV7-2 to TRBJ2-5; TRBD2 aligns across 15 bases. The CDR3 runs 15 residues. CDR1 is SGHTA, CDR2 FQGNSA, per germline. With 5 bases clipped from V and 5 bases from J, the junction kept 3 bases outside the gene matches. The CDR3 DNA reads TGTGCCAGCAGCAAGGGACTAGCGGGAGGTGAGACCCAGTACTTC. Translated: CASSKGLAGGETQYF.

This clone was observed a few times. In DNA form, the CDR3 reads TGTGCCAGCAGTGGATCAAATGGCTACACCTTC. Protein sequence: CASSGSNGYTF. The chain carries TRBV4-2 and TRBJ1-2; D gene ambiguous. This CDR3 contains 11 residues. The germline V gene encodes CDR1 LGHNA and CDR2 YNFKEQ. The V and J ends lost 6 bases and 6 bases respectively, with 8 bases between them.

The gene calls are TRBV6-1 and TRBJ1-3; D gene ambiguous. CDR1 is MNHNS and CDR2 is SASEGT in the germline V gene. The V end was cut by 3 bases, the J end by 0 bases, with 21 bases between. The CDR3 extends over 19 amino acids. The CDR3, as DNA: TGTGCCAGCAGTGATAACTTGAGCTCAGGACTGATCTCTGGAAACACCATATATTTT. Translating gives CASSDNLSSGLISGNTIYF.

V and J are TRBV5-6 and TRBJ1-2; TRBD1 aligns across 7 bases. V was clipped by 3 bases and J by 1 base; unmatched bases: 9. This CDR3 spans 16 amino acids. From germline, CDR1 is SGHDT and CDR2 YYEEEE. The CDR3 loop is CASSSPQGRDNYGYTF. As DNA, the CDR3 is TGTGCCAGCAGCTCTCCACAGGGGAGGGATAACTATGGCTACACCTTC.

This clone appeared once. The V gene is TRBV19, the J gene TRBJ2-6; no clear D gene. The CDR3 has 16 amino acids. The germline V and J ends were trimmed by 4 bases and 0 bases, with 10 bases remaining between them. Germline-derived CDR1 and CDR2 are LNHDA and SQIVND (reference sequence). The CDR3: CASSTQIVSGANVLTF. The CDR3 DNA reads as TGTGCCAGTAGTACCCAAATAGTCTCTGGGGCCAACGTCCTGACTTTC.

This clone was recorded only once. V is TRBV30 and J is TRBJ2-2; 8 bases are a match to TRBD2. V lost 0 bases and J lost 5; bases outside the gene matches: 8. The CDR3 extends over 16 amino acids. Germline CDR1 is GTSNPN and CDR2 is SVGIG (reference sequence). CDR3 sequence: CAWSVSSGTPTGELFF. The CDR3 region has the DNA TGTGCCTGGAGTGTGAGTAGCGGGACCCCGACCGGGGAGCTGTTTTTT.

The genes are TRBV29-1 and TRBJ2-4; TRBD1 agrees at 7 bases. Germline V gene sequence: CDR1 SQVTM, CDR2 ANQGSEA. There are 14 residues in the CDR3. The J segment lost 0 bases and the V segment lost 6 bases, leaving 5 bases of the junction unmatched. For the CDR3, the DNA is TGCAGCGTAGCCCGACAGGGAGCCAAAAACATTCAGTACTTC. It translates to CSVARQGAKNIQYF.

The V call is TRBV5-6, the J call TRBJ1-2; 9 nucleotides match TRBD1. Germline assignment: CDR1 SGHDT and CDR2 YYEEEE. V shed 4 bases and J 3 bases; nucleotides not matched to a gene: 4. The CDR3 is made up of 14 amino acids. CDR3 region: CASSGGQGYYGYTF. DNA for the CDR3: TGTGCCAGCAGCGGGGGACAGGGATACTATGGCTACACCTTC. Full variable domain (rest looked up from reference TRBV5-6 and TRBJ1-2): DAGVTQSPTHLIKTRGQQVTLRCSPKSGHDTVSWYQQALGQGPQFIFQYYEEEERQRGNFPDRFSGHQFPNYSSELNVNALLLGDSALYLCASSGGQGYYGYTFGSGTRLTVV.

V usage is TRBV4-2 and J usage is TRBJ2-5; TRBD1 agrees at 8 bases. The length of the CDR3 is 16 residues. Unmatched junction bases numbered 8, after V lost 0 bases and J lost 5 bases. CDR1 is LGHNA, CDR2 YNFKEQ, per germline. The CDR3 nucleotides are TGTGCCAGCAGCCAAGATACGTCAGGGGGCCTTGAGACCCAGTACTTC. This sequence encodes CASSQDTSGGLETQYF.

J is TRBJ2-1 and V is TRBV9; D might be TRBD2 (5 bases). Germline CDR1 reads SGDLS; CDR2 reads YYNGEE. This CDR3 is 14 amino acids long. The V and J ends lost 0 bases and 4 bases respectively, with 8 bases between them. As DNA, the CDR3 is TGTGCCAGCAGCGTAGGAGGGAGATACAATGAGCAGTTCTTC. Translated, it gives CASSVGGRYNEQFF.